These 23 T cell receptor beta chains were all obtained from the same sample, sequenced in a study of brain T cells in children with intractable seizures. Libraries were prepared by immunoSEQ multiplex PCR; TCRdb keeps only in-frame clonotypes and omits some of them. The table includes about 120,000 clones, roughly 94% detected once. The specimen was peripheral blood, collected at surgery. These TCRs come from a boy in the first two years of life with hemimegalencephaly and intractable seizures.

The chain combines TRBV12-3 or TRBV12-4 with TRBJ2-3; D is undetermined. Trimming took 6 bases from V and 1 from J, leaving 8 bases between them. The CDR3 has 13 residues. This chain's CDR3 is CASRNLGTDTQYF. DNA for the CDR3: TGTGCCAGCAGAAACCTGGGCACAGATACGCAGTATTTT.

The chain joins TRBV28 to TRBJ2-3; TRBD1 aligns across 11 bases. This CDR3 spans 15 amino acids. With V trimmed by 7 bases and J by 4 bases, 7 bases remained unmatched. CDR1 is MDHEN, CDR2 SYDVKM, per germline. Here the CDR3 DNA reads TGTGCCAGCACCAGGGGGACAGGGGGACCAGATACGCAGTATTTT. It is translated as CASTRGTGGPDTQYF. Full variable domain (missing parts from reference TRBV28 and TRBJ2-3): DVKVTQSSRYLVKRTGEKVFLECVQDMDHENMFWYRQDPGLGLRLIYFSYDVKMKEKGDIPEGYSVSREKKERFSLILESASTNQTSMYLCASTRGTGGPDTQYFGPGTRLTVL.

CDR3: CASSGTRGYEKLFF. The CDR3 nucleotides read TGCGCCAGCAGTGGGACGAGGGGTTACGAAAAACTGTTTTTT. The chain joins TRBV10-1 to TRBJ1-4; tentatively, D is TRBD1 (5 bases). The CDR3 consists of 14 residues. Trimming shortened V by 4 bases and J by 8 bases, and 14 bases separated the two germline ends. Per the germline V gene, CDR1 is WNHNN and CDR2 is SYGVQD (reference sequence).

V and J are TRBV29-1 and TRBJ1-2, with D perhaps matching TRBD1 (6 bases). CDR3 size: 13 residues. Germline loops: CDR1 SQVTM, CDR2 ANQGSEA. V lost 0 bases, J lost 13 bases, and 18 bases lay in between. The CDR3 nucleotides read TGCAGCGTTGAAGATGGGATCAGGGGAGGCCCCACCTTC. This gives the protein CSVEDGIRGGPTF.

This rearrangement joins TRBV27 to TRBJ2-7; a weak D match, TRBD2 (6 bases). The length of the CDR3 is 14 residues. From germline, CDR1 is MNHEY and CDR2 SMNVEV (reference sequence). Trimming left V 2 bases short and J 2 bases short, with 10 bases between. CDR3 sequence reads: CASSLLATPYEQYF. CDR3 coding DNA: TGTGCCAGCAGTTTACTAGCGACCCCCTACGAGCAGTACTTC.

CDR3 DNA sequence: TGCAGCGCAGACAGGGGCGATCAGCCCCAGCATTTT. Translated, it gives CSADRGDQPQHF. V is TRBV29-1 and J is TRBJ1-5, with 8 bases lining up with TRBD1. The CDR3 covers 12 residues. V trimming: 7 bases; J trimming: 5 bases; junction bases outside the gene matches: 4. The germline CDR1 and CDR2 sequences are SQVTM and ANQGSEA.

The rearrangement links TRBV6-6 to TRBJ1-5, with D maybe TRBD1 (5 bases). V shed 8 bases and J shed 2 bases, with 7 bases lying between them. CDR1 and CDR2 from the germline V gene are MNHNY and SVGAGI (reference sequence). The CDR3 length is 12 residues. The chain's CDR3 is CASGDGNQPQHF. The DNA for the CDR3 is TGTGCCAGCGGGGACGGCAATCAGCCCCAGCATTTT.

CDR3 nucleotide sequence: TGCAGCGTTGCAGTCTTAGCGGGAGGGTTAATTGGCGAGCAGTACTTC. This sequence encodes CSVAVLAGGLIGEQYF. The rearrangement links TRBV29-1 to TRBJ2-7; 11 bases align to TRBD2. The CDR3 length is 16 residues. From germline, CDR1 is SQVTM and CDR2 ANQGSEA. The ends lost 4 bases at V and 6 bases at J; junction bases unmatched: 14.

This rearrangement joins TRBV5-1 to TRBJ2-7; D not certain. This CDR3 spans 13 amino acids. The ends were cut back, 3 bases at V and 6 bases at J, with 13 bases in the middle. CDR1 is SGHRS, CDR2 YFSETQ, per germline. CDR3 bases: TGCGCCAGCAGCTCCGACCCGGCTTTCGAGCAGTACTTC. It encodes CASSSDPAFEQYF.

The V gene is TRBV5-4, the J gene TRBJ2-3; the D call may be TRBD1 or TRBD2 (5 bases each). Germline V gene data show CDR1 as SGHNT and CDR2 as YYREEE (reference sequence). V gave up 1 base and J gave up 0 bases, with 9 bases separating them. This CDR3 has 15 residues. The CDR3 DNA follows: TGTGCCAGCAGCTTGTCCTGGGGGAGCACAGATACGCAGTATTTT. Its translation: CASSLSWGSTDTQYF.

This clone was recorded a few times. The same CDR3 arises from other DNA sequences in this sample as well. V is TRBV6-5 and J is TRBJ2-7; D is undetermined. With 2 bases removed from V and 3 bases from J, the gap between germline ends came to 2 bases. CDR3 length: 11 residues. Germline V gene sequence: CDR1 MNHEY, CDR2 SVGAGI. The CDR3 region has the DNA TGTGCCAGCAGTTACCTCTACGAGCAGTACTTC. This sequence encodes CASSYLYEQYF.

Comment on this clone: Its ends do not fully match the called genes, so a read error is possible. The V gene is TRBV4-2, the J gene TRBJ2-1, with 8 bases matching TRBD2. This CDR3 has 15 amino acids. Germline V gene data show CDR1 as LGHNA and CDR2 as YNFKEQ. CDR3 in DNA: TGTGCCAGCAGCCAAGTCGGCGAGGCTAGCGGGCCTGTGATCTTC. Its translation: CASSQVGEASGPVIF.

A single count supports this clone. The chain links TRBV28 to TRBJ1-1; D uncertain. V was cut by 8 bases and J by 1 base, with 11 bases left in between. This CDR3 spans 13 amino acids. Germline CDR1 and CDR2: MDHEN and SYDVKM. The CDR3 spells CASGSLPNTEAFF. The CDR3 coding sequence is TGTGCCAGCGGCTCGCTCCCGAACACTGAAGCTTTCTTT.

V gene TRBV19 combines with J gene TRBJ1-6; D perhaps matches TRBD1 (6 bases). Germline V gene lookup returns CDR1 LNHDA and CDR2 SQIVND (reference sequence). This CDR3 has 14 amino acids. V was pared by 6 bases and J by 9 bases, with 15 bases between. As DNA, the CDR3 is TGTGCCAGTAGAGACGGGGGCGCAGGTTCACCCCTCCACTTT. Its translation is CASRDGGAGSPLHF.

In DNA, the CDR3 is TGTGCCAGCACCGGCCCCCCCGGGGGCCTTAATTCACCCCTCCACTTT. This sequence encodes CASTGPPGGLNSPLHF. The rearrangement joins TRBV6-4 to TRBJ1-6, with a weak D call TRBD1 (6 bases). V gave up 7 bases and J gave up 6 bases, with 19 bases separating them. This CDR3 is built from 16 residues. The germline CDR1 and CDR2 sequences are MRHNA and SNTAGT.

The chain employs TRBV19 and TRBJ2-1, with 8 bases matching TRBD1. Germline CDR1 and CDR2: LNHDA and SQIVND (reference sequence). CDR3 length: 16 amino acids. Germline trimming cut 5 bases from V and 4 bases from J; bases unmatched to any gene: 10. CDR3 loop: CASSARQGLQYNEQFF. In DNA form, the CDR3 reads TGTGCCAGTAGTGCTAGACAGGGGCTCCAGTACAATGAGCAGTTCTTC.

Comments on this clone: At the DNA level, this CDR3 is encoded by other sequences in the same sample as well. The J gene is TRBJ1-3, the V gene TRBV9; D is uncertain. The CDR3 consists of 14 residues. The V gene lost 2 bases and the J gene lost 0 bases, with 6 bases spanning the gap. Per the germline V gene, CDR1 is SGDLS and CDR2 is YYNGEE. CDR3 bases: TGTGCCAGCAGCGTGGCCGGCTCTGGAAACACCATATATTTT. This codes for CASSVAGSGNTIYF.

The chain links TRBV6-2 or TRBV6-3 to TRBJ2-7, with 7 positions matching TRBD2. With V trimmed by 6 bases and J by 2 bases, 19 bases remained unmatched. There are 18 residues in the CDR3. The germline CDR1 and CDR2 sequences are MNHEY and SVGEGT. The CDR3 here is CASSSSLARELSAYEQYF. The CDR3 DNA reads TGTGCCAGCAGCAGCAGCTTGGCGCGGGAGTTGTCCGCCTACGAGCAGTACTTC.

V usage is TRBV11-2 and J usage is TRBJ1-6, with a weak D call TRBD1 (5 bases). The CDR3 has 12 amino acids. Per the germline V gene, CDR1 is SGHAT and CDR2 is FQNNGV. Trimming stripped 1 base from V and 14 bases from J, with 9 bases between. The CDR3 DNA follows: TGTGCCAGCAGCTTAGCGGGGGGGACCCTCCACTTT. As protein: CASSLAGGTLHF.

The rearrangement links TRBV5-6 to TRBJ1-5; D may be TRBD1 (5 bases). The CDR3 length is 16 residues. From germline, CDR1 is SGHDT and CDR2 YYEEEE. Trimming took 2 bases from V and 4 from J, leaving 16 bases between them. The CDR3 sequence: CASSFYPGKGNQPQHF. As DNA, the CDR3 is TGTGCCAGCAGCTTTTACCCAGGGAAGGGAAATCAGCCCCAGCATTTT.

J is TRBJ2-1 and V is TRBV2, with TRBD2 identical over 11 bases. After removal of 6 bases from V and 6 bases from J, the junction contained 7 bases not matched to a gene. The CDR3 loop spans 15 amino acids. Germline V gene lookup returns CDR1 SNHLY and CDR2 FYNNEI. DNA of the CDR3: TGTGCCAGCAGGCGGGGACTAGCGGAGATCAATGAGCAGTTCTTC. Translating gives CASRRGLAEINEQFF.

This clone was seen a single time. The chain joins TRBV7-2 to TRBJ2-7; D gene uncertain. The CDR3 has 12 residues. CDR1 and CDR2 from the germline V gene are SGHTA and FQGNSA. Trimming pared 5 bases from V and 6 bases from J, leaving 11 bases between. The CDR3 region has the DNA TGTGCCAGCAGCCCCGTTATATCCGAGCAGTACTTC. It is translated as CASSPVISEQYF.

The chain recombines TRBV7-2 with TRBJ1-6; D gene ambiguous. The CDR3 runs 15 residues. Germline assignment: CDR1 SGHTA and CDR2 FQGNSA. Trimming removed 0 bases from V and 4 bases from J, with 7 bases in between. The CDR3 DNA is TGTGCCAGCAGCTTAGCGTCCGGTTATAATTCACCCCTCCACTTT. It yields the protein CASSLASGYNSPLHF.